This is a list of T cell receptor beta chains from one sample in a study of blood T cells in healthy people across ages. TCRdb analysed the 5' RACE reads with MiXCR anew, one entry per CDR3 protein. Of approximately 1,100,000 distinct CDR3 sequences in the sample, less than 50% were seen once. The sample comprised blood. These receptor sequences come from a woman in her sixties or seventies in good health. The CDR3 runs from the conserved cysteine through the conserved F or W. Each record gives: J gene, V gene, clone size, CDR3 protein. Size tells how often a clone was seen (once, few, many) or the class of an expanded clone, and some rows leave it out.

j_gene: -
v_gene: TRBV7-9
abundance: -
CDR3aa: CASSLRPGTNEQYF

j_gene: TRBJ2-5
v_gene: TRBV29-1
abundance: -
CDR3aa: CSVEEVAAVSNEQYF

j_gene: TRBJ1-2
v_gene: TRBV29-1
abundance: -
CDR3aa: CSVVDSSYGYTF

j_gene: TRBJ2-3
v_gene: TRBV9
abundance: few
CDR3aa: CASNKQGTSTDTQYF

j_gene: -
v_gene: TRBV13
abundance: -
CDR3aa: CASSQQGSETQYF

j_gene: TRBJ2-3
v_gene: TRBV28
abundance: -
CDR3aa: CASSYGERASGIRPGAFSTDTQYF

j_gene: TRBJ2-2
v_gene: TRBV2
abundance: -
CDR3aa: CASSEAGGPTGELFF

j_gene: TRBJ2-7
v_gene: TRBV6-5
abundance: -
CDR3aa: CASSRGEGYEQYF

j_gene: TRBJ2-2
v_gene: TRBV18
abundance: -
CDR3aa: CASSRQGTDTGELFF

j_gene: TRBJ2-6
v_gene: TRBV5-1
abundance: -
CDR3aa: CASSLRSGTGSANVLTF

j_gene: TRBJ2-1
v_gene: TRBV14
abundance: -
CDR3aa: CASRPAGGYNEQFF

j_gene: TRBJ2-1
v_gene: TRBV20-1
abundance: many
CDR3aa: CSGLGGGNNEQFF

j_gene: TRBJ2-7
v_gene: TRBV6-6
abundance: -
CDR3aa: CASSYSWDGGYEQYF

j_gene: TRBJ2-5
v_gene: TRBV7-6
abundance: few
CDR3aa: CASSLRVQVTQYF

j_gene: TRBJ1-1
v_gene: TRBV9
abundance: -
CDR3aa: CASSFRSMNTEAFF

j_gene: TRBJ2-7
v_gene: TRBV20-1
abundance: -
CDR3aa: CSAPDSGGPPIYEQYF

j_gene: TRBJ2-7
v_gene: TRBV10-3
abundance: -
CDR3aa: CAISVGPPYEQYF

j_gene: TRBJ2-7
v_gene: TRBV14
abundance: -
CDR3aa: CASSQRPAWEQYF

j_gene: TRBJ1-2
v_gene: TRBV25-1
abundance: -
CDR3aa: CASSGQGLPYGYTF

j_gene: TRBJ2-7
v_gene: TRBV9
abundance: -
CDR3aa: CASSATTGSYEQYF

j_gene: TRBJ1-2
v_gene: TRBV29-1
abundance: many
CDR3aa: CSVDRGALGGYTF

j_gene: TRBJ1-5
v_gene: TRBV20-1
abundance: -
CDR3aa: CSARVGAQPQHF